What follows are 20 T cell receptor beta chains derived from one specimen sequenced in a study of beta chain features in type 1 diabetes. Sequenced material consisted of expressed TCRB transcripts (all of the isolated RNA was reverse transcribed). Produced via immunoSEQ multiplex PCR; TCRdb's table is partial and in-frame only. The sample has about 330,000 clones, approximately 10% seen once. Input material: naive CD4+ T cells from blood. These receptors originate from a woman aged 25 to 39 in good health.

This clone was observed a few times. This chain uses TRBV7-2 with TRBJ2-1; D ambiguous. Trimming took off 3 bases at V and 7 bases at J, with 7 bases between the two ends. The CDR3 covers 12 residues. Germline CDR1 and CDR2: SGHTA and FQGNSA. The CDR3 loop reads CASSFIENEQFF. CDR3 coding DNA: TGTGCCAGCAGCTTCATAGAGAATGAGCAGTTCTTC.

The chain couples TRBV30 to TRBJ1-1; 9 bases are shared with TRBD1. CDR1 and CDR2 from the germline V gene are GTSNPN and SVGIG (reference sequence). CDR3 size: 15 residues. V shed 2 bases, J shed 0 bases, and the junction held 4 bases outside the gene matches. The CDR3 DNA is TGTGCCTGGAGTCGTACAGGGGGCTTGAACACTGAAGCTTTCTTT. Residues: CAWSRTGGLNTEAFF.

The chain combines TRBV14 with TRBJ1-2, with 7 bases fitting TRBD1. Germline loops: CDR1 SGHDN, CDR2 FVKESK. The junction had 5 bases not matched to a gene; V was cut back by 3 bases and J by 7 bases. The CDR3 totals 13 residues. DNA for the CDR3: TGTGCCAGCAGCCAGCCCAGGGGGATTGGCTACACCTTC. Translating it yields CASSQPRGIGYTF. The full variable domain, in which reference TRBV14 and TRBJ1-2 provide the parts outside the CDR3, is EAGVTQFPSHSVIEKGQTVTLRCDPISGHDNLYWYRRVMGKEIKFLLHFVKESKQDESGMPNNRFLAERTGGTYSTLKVQPAELEDSGVYFCASSQPRGIGYTFGSGTRLTVV.

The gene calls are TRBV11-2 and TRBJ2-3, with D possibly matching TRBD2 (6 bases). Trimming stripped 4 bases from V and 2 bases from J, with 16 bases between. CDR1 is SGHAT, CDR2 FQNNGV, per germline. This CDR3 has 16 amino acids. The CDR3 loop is CASSSQSGLLTDTQYF. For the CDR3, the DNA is TGTGCCAGCAGCTCGCAAAGCGGGCTCCTCACAGATACGCAGTATTTT.

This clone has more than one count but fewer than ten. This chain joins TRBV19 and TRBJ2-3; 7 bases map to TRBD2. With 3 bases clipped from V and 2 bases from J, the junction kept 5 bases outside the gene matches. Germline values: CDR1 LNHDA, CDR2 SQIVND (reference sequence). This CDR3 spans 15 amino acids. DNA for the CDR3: TGTGCCAGTAGTATTGGCGGGAGAGTCACAGATACGCAGTATTTT. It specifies CASSIGGRVTDTQYF.

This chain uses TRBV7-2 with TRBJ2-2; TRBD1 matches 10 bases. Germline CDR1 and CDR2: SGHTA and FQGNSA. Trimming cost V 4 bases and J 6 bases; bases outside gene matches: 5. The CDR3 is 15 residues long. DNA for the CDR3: TGTGCCAGCAGCTCCAGACAGGGGGCGGCCGGGGAGCTGTTTTTT. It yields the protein CASSSRQGAAGELFF.

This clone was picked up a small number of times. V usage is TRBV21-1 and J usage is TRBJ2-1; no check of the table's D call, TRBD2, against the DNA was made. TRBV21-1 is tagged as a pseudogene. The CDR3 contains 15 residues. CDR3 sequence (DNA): TGTGCCAGCGCCCCGAGGCTAGCGGTCTACAATGAGCAGTTCTTC. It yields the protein CASAPRLAVYNEQFF.

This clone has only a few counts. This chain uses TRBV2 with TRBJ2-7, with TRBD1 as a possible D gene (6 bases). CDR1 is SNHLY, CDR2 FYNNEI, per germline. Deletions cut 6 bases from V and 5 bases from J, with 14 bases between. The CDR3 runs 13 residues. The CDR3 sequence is CASSTHRDNEQYF. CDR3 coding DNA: TGTGCCAGCAGCACCCACAGGGATAACGAGCAGTACTTC. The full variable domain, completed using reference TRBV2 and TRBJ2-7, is EPEVTQTPSHQVTQMGQEVILRCVPISNHLYFYWYRQILGQKVEFLVSFYNNEISEKSEIFDDQFSVERPDGSNFTLKIRSTKLEDSAMYFCASSTHRDNEQYFGPGTRLTVT.

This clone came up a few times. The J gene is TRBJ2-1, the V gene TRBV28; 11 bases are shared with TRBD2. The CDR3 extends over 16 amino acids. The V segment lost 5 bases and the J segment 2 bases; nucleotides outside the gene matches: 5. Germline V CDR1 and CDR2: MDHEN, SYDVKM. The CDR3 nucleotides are TGTGCCAGCAGTCCGGGGACTAGCGGCCCCTACAATGAGCAGTTCTTC. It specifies CASSPGTSGPYNEQFF.

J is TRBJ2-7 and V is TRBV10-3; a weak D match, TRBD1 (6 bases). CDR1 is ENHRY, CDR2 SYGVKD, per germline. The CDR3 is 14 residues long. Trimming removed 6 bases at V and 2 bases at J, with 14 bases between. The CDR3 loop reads CAIRAGAFTYEQYF. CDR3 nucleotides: TGTGCCATCAGGGCAGGGGCGTTCACCTACGAGCAGTACTTC.

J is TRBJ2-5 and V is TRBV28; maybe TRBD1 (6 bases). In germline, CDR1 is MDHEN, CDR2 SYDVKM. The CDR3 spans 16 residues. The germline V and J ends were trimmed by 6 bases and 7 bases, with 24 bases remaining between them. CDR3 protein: CASSSDRRTLPRTQYF. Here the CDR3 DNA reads TGTGCCAGCAGCTCCGACAGGAGGACCCTCCCGCGGACCCAGTACTTC.

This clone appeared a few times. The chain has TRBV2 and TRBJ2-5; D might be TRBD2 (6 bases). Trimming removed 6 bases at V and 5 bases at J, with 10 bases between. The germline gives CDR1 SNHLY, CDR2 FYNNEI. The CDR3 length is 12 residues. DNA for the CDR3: TGTGCCAGCAGGGAGGGTCCGGAGACCCAGTACTTC. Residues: CASREGPETQYF.

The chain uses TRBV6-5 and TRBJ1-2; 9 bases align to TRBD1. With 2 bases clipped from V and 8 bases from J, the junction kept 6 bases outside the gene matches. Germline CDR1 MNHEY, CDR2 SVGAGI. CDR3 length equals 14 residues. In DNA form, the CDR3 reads TGTGCCAGCAGTTACGCGGGACAGGGTGTCGGCTACACCTTC. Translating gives CASSYAGQGVGYTF.

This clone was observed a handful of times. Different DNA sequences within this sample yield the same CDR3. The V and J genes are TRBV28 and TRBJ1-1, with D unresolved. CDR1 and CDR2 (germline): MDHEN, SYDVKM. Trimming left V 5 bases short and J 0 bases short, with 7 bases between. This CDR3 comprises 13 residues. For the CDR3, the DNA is TGTGCCAGCAGTACCCAGGTGAACACTGAAGCTTTCTTT. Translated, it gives CASSTQVNTEAFF.

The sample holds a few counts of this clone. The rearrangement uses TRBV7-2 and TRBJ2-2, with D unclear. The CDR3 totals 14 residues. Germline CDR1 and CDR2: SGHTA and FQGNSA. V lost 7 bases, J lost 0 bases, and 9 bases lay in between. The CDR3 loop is CASNREANTGELFF. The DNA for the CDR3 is TGTGCCAGCAACCGAGAGGCGAACACCGGGGAGCTGTTTTTT. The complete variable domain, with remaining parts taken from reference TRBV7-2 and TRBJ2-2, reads GAGVSQSPSNKVTEKGKDVELRCDPISGHTALYWYRQSLGQGLEFLIYFQGNSAPDKSGLPSDRFSAERTGGSVSTLTIQRTQQEDSAVYLCASNREANTGELFFGEGSRLTVL.

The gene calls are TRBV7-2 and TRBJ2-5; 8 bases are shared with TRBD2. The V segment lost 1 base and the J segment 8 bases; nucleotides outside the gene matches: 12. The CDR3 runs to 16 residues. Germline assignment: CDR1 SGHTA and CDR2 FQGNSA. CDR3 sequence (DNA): TGTGCCAGCAGCTTAGGGATTAGCGGGGAACTAGGAACCCAGTACTTC. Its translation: CASSLGISGELGTQYF.

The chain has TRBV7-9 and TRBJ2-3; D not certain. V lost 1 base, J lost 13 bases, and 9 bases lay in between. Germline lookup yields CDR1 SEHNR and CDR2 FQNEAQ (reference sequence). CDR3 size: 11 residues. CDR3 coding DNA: TGTGCCAGCAGCTTAGAGCTAGAGGAGTATTTT. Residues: CASSLELEEYF.

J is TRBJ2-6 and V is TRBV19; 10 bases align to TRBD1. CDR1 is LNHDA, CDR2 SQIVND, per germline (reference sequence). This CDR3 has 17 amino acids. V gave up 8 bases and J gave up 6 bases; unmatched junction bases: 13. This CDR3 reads CASAQTGTGDKANVLTF. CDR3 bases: TGTGCCAGTGCCCAGACCGGGACAGGGGATAAGGCCAACGTCCTGACTTTC.

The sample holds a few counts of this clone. CDR3 coding DNA: TGTGCCAGCAGCCTCCCTAGCGGGGTCTTGGAGACCCAGTACTTC. This encodes CASSLPSGVLETQYF. V gene TRBV28 combines with J gene TRBJ2-5; 9 nucleotides line up with TRBD2. Germline V lookup: CDR1 MDHEN, CDR2 SYDVKM. V was pared by 6 bases and J by 5 bases, with 10 bases of the junction left unmatched. The CDR3 runs 15 residues.

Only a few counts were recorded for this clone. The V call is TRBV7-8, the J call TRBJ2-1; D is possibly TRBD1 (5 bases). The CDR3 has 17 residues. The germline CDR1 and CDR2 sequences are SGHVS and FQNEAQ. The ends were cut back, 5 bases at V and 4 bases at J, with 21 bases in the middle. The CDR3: CASSHQRSADKYNEQFF. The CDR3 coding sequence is TGTGCCAGCAGCCACCAGAGGTCCGCGGACAAGTACAATGAGCAGTTCTTC. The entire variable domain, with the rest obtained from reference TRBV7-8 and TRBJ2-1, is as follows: GAGVSQSPRYKVAKRGQDVALRCDPISGHVSLFWYQQALGQGPEFLTYFQNEAQLDKSGLPSDRFFAERPEGSVSTLKIQRTQQEDSAVYLCASSHQRSADKYNEQFFGPGTRLTVL.